This T cell receptor beta chain came from a study of response to subunit inactivated influenza vaccine. Germline V gene lookup returns CDR1 LNHNV and CDR2 YYDKDF (reference sequence). The CDR3 sequence is 16 residues long. Trimming removed 0 bases from V and 6 bases from J, with 15 bases in between. TCRdb itself ran the RT-PCR reads through MiXCR, one entry per CDR3 protein. Among hundreds of thousands of distinct CDR3 sequences listed, approximately 10% were seen once. The data were also submitted as part of a second study, on T cells expressing NK-cell markers. That source reports: The authors generated TCR beta cDNA through 5'RACE template switching with UMIs.

The clonotype comes from a man aged 45-60 years who received an inactivated influenza vaccine. This chain uses TRBV15 with TRBJ2-1; tentative D call: TRBD1 (5 bases). Specimen: PBMCs from blood, collected on the day of vaccination. This chain's CDR3 is CATSRDPGQGINEQFF. The CDR3 DNA reads as TGTGCCACCAGCAGAGATCCGGGTCAGGGTATCAATGAGCAGTTCTTC.